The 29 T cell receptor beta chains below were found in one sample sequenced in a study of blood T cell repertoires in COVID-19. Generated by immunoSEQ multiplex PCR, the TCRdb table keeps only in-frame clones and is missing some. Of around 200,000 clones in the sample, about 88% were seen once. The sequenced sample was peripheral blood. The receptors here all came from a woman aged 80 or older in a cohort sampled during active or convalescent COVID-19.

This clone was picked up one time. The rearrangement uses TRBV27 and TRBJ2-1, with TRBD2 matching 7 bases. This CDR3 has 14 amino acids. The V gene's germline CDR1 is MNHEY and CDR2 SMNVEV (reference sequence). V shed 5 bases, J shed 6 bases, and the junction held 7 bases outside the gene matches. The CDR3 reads CASSPYASGNEQFF. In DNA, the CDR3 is TGTGCCAGCAGTCCCTACGCTAGCGGCAATGAGCAGTTCTTC.

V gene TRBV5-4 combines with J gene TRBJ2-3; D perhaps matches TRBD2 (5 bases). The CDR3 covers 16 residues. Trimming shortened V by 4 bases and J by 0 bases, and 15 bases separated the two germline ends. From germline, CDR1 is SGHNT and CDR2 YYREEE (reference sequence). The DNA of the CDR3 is TGTGCCAGCAGCCCTACTCGTGAGCGGAGCACAGATACGCAGTATTTT. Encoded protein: CASSPTRERSTDTQYF.

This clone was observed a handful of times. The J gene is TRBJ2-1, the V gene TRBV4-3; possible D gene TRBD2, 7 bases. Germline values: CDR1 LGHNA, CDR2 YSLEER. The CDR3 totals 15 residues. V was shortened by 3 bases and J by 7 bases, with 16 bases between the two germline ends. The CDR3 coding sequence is TGCGCCAGCAGCCAGATGGGGGGGGCAGGGAATGAGCAGTTCTTC. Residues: CASSQMGGAGNEQFF.

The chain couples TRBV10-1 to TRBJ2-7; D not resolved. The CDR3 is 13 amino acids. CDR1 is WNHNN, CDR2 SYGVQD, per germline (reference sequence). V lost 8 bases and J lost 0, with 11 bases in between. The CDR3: CASAHGDSYEQYV. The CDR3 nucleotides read TGCGCCAGCGCTCACGGAGACTCCTACGAGCAGTACGTC.

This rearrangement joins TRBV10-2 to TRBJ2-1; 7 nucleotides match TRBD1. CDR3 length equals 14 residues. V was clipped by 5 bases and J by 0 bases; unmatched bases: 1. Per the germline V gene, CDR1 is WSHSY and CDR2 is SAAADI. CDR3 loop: CASSRQGSYNEQFF. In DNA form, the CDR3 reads TGCGCCAGCAGTAGACAGGGCTCCTACAATGAGCAGTTCTTC.

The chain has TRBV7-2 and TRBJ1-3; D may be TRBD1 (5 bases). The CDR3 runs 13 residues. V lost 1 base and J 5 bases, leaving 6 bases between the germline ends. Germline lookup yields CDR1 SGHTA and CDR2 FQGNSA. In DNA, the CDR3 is TGTGCCAGCAGCTTAGGACAGAGAAACACCATATATTTT. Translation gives CASSLGQRNTIYF.

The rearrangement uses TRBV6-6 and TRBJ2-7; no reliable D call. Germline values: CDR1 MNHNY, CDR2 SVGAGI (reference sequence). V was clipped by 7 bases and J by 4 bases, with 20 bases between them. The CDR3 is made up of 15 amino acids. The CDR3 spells CASISHLAVSYEQYF. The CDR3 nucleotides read TGTGCCAGCATATCGCACCTGGCGGTTAGTTACGAGCAGTACTTC.

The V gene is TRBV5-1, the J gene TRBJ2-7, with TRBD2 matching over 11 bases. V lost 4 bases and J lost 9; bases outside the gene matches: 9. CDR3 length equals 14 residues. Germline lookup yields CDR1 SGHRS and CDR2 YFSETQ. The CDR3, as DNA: TGCGCCAGCAGCCCCCTAGCGGGGGGCCACGGGCAGTACTTC. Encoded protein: CASSPLAGGHGQYF.

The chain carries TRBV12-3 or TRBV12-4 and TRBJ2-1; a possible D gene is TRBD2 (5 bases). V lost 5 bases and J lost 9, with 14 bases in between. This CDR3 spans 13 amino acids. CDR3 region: CASSPLRASEQFF. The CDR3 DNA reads TGTGCCAGCAGTCCGTTGAGGGCAAGTGAGCAGTTCTTC.

The CDR3 sequence is CASSQDSGEGGELFF. DNA of the CDR3: TGTGCCAGCAGCCAAGATTCCGGGGAAGGCGGGGAGCTGTTTTTT. This chain uses TRBV3-1 (or the pseudogene TRBV3-2) with TRBJ2-2; tentative D call: TRBD2 (5 bases). V dropped 0 bases and J dropped 7 bases, with 12 bases sitting between them. The CDR3 consists of 15 residues. Germline CDR1 is LGHDT and CDR2 is YNNKEL (reference sequence).

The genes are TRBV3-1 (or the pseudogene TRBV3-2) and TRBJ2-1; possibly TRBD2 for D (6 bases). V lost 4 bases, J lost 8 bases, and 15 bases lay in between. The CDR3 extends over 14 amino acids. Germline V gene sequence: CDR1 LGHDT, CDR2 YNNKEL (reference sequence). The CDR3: CASSRRLGGDEQFF. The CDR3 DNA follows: TGTGCCAGCAGCCGGCGCCTCGGAGGGGATGAGCAGTTCTTC.

CDR3 amino acids: CASSLGGTNTGELFF. The CDR3 bases are TGTGCCAGCAGCTTAGGAGGGACGAACACCGGGGAGCTGTTTTTT. This chain joins TRBV11-3 and TRBJ2-2, with D possibly TRBD2 on 5 matching bases. Germline CDR1 reads SGHNT; CDR2 reads YENEEA. The CDR3 sequence is 15 residues long. Trimming removed 1 base at V and 0 bases at J, with 6 bases between. The complete variable domain, with remaining parts taken from reference TRBV11-3 and TRBJ2-2, reads EAGVVQSPRYKIIEKKQPVAFWCNPISGHNTLYWYLQNLGQGPELLIRYENEEAVDDSQLPKDRFSAERLKGVDSTLKIQPAELGDSAVYLCASSLGGTNTGELFFGEGSRLTVL.

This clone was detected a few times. CDR3 loop: CASNSGETQYF. The CDR3 DNA reads as TGCGCCAGCAACAGTGGGGAGACCCAGTACTTC. The gene calls are TRBV5-1 and TRBJ2-5; D gene uncertain. This CDR3 has 11 amino acids. Looked up from germline, CDR1 is SGHRS and CDR2 is YFSETQ. Trimming cost V 6 bases and J 5 bases, with 8 bases left between them. Full variable domain (missing parts from reference TRBV5-1 and TRBJ2-5): KAGVTQTPRYLIKTRGQQVTLSCSPISGHRSVSWYQQTPGQGLQFLFEYFSETQRNKGNFPGRFSGRQFSNSRSEMNVSTLELGDSALYLCASNSGETQYFGPGTRLLVL.

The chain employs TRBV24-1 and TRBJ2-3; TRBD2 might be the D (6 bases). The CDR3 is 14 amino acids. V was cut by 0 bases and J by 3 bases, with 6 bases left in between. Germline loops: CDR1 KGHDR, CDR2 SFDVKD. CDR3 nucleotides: TGTGCCACCAGTGATTTGCGGGGGACAGATACGCAGTATTTT. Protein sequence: CATSDLRGTDTQYF.

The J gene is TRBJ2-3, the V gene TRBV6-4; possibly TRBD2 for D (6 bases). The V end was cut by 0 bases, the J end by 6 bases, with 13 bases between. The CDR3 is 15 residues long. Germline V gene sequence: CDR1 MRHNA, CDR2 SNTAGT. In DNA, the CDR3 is TGTGCCAGCAGTGACTCCGCCAAGGAGGGGGATACGCAGTATTTT. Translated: CASSDSAKEGDTQYF.

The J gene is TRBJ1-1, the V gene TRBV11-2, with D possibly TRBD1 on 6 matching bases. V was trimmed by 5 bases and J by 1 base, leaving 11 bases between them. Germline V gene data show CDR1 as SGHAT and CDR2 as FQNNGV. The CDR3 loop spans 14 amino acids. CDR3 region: CASSRGGWNTEAFF. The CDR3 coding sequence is TGTGCCAGCAGCCGGGGGGGCTGGAACACTGAAGCTTTCTTT.

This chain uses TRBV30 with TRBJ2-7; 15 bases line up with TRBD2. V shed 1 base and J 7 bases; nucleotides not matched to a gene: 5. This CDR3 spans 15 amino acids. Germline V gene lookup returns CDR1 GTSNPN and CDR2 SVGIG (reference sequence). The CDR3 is CAWSGGLAGGEEQYF. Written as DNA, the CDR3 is TGTGCCTGGAGTGGGGGACTAGCGGGGGGCGAAGAGCAGTACTTC. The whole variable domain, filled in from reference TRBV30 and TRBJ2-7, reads SQTIHQWPATLVQPVGSPLSLECTVEGTSNPNLYWYRQAAGRGLQLLFYSVGIGQISSEVPQNLSASRPQDRQFILSSKKLLLSDSGFYLCAWSGGLAGGEEQYFGPGTRLTVT.

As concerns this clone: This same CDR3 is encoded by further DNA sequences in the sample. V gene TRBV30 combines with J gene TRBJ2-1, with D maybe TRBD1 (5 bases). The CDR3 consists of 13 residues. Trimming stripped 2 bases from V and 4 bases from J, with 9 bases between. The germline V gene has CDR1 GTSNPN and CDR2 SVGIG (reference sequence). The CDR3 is CAWSRDSYNEQFF. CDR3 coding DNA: TGTGCCTGGAGTCGTGACAGTTACAATGAGCAGTTCTTC.

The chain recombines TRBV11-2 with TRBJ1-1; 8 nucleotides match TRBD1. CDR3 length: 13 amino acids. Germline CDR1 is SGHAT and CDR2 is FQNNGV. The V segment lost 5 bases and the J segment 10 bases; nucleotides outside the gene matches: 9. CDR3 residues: CASSTQGAWGAFF. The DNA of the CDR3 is TGTGCCAGCAGCACCCAGGGGGCTTGGGGAGCTTTCTTT.

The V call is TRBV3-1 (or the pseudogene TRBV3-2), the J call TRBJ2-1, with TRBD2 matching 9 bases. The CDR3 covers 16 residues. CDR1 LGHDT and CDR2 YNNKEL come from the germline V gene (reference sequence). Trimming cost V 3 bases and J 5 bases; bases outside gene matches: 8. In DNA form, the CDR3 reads TGTGCCAGCAGCCATATGGCTAGCGGGATCGACAATGAGCAGTTCTTC. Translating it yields CASSHMASGIDNEQFF.

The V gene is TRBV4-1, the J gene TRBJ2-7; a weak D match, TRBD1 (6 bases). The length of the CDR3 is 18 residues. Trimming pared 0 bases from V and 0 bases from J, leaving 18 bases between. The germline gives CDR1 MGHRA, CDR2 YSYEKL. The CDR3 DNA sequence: TGCGCCAGCAGCCAAGATGGAACCGGGACACTGGCCTCCTACGAGCAGTACTTC. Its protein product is CASSQDGTGTLASYEQYF.

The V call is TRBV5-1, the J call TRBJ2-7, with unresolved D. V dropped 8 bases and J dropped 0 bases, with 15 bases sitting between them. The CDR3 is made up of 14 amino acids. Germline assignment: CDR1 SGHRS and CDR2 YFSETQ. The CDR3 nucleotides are TGCGCCAGGACTGACGAGAGGAGCTCCTACGAGCAGTACGTC. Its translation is CARTDERSSYEQYV.

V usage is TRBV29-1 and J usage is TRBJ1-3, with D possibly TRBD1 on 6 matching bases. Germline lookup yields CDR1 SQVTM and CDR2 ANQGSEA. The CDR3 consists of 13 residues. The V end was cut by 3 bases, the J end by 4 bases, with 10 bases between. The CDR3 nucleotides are TGCAGCGTTGAGGGGGGGCCCGGAAACACCATATATTTT. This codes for CSVEGGPGNTIYF.

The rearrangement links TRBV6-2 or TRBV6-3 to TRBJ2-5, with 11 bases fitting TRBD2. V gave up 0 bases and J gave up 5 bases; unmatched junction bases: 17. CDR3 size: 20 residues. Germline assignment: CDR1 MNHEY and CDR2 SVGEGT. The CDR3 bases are TGTGCCAGCAGTTACTCGACCTTCCTAGCGGGGGGCCCCTCCGGTGAGACCCAGTACTTC. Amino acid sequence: CASSYSTFLAGGPSGETQYF.

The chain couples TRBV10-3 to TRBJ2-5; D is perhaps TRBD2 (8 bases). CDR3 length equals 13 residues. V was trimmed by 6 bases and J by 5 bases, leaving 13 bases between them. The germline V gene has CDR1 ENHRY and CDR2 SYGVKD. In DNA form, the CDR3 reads TGTGCCATCAGGGGACAGCGGGGGGAGACCCAGTACTTC. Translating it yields CAIRGQRGETQYF.

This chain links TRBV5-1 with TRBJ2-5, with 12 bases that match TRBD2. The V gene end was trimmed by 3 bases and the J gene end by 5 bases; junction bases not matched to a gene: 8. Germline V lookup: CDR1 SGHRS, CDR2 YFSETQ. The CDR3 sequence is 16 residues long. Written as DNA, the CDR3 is TGCGCCAGCAGCTCAGCGACTAGCGGGAGATGGGAGACCCAGTACTTC. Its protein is CASSSATSGRWETQYF.

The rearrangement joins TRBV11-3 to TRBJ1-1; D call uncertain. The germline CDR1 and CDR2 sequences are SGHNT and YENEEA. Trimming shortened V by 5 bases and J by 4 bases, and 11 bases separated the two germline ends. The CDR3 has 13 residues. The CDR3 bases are TGTGCCAGCAGCCCATCTGGAGCCACTGAAGCTTTCTTT. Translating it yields CASSPSGATEAFF.

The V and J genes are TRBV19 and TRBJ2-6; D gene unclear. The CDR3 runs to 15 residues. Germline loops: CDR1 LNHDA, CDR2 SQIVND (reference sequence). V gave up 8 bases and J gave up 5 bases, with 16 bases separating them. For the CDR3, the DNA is TGTGCCAGTTCAGGAAGTAGATTCCGGGCCAACGTCCTGACTTTC. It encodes CASSGSRFRANVLTF.

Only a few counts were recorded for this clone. The chain's CDR3 is CASSVEGGANTGELFF. The CDR3 bases are TGTGCCAGCAGCGTAGAAGGGGGCGCGAACACCGGGGAGCTGTTTTTT. The chain carries TRBV9 and TRBJ2-2; 7 bases align to TRBD1. The length of the CDR3 is 16 residues. The ends lost 0 bases at V and 0 bases at J; junction bases unmatched: 2. Per the germline V gene, CDR1 is SGDLS and CDR2 is YYNGEE. Full variable domain (remainder filled in from reference TRBV9 and TRBJ2-2): DSGVTQTPKHLITATGQRVTLRCSPRSGDLSVYWYQQSLDQGLQFLIQYYNGEERAKGNILERFSAQQFPDLHSELNLSSLELGDSALYFCASSVEGGANTGELFFGEGSRLTVL.